This T cell receptor beta chain was profiled in a study of T cells in localized non-small cell lung cancer. Study findings and constraints: Highest T cell clonality was seen in uninvolved adjacent lung, surpassing that measured in tumor.

The repertoire was sequenced with immunoSEQ multiplex PCR; TCRdb's copy has only in-frame clones and lacks some. This sample has more than 20,000 clones, with less than 90% found just once. As for this clone: Its antigen is unidentified.

There are 14 residues in the CDR3. V was clipped by 2 bases and J by 4 bases; unmatched bases: 1. Germline V gives CDR1 ENHRY, CDR2 SYGVKD. The rearrangement uses TRBV10-3 and TRBJ2-7, with TRBD2 matching over 11 bases. Sequenced here: peripheral blood, sampled before any cancer treatment. This clonotype originated in a female donor at least 60 years old with stage I lung adenocarcinoma. CDR3 sequence reads: CAISETSGSYEQYF. The CDR3 coding sequence is TGTGCCATCAGTGAGACTAGCGGGAGTTACGAGCAGTACTTC.